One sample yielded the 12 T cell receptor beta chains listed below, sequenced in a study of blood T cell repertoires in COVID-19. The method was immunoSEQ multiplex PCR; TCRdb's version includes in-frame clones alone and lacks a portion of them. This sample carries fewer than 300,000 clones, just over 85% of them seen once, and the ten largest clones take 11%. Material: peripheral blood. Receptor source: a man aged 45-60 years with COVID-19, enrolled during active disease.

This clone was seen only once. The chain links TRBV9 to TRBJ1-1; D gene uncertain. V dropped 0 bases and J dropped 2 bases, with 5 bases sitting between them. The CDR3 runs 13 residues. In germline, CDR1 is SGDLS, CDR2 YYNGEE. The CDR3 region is CASSVVLNTEAFF. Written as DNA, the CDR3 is TGTGCCAGCAGCGTAGTCCTAAACACTGAAGCTTTCTTT.

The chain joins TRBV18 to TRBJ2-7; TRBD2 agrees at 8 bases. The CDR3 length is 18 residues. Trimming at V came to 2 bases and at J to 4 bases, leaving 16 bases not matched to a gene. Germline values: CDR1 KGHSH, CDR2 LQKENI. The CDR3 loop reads CASSPGYSGSMIGYEQYF. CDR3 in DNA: TGTGCCAGCTCACCAGGTTACAGCGGGAGTATGATTGGTTACGAGCAGTACTTC.

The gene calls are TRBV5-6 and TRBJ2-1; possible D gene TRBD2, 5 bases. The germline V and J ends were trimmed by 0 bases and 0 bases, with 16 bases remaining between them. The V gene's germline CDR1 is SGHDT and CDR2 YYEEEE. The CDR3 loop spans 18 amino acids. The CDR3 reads CASSLGVGIPSSYNEQFF. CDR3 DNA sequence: TGTGCCAGCAGCTTGGGGGTCGGGATTCCAAGCTCCTACAATGAGCAGTTCTTC.

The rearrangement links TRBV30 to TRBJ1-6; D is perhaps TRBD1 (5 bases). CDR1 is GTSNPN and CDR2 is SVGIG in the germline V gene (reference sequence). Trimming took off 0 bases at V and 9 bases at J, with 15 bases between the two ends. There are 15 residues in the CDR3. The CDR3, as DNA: TGTGCCTGGAGTGTAAATCGGCAGGGCGGTTCACCCCTCCACTTT. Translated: CAWSVNRQGGSPLHF. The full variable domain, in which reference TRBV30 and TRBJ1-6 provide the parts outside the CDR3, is SQTIHQWPATLVQPVGSPLSLECTVEGTSNPNLYWYRQAAGRGLQLLFYSVGIGQISSEVPQNLSASRPQDRQFILSSKKLLLSDSGFYLCAWSVNRQGGSPLHFGNGTRLTVT.

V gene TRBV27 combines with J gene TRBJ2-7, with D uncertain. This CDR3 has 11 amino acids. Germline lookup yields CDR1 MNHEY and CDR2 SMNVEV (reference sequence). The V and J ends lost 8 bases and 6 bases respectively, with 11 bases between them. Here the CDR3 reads CASGFGLEQYF. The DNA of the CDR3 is TGTGCCAGCGGATTTGGGCTCGAGCAGTACTTC.

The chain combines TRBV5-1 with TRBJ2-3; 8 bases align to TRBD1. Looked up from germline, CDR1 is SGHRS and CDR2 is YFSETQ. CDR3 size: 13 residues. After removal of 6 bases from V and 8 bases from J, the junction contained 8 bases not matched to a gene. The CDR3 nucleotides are TGCGCCAGCACCGTGGACAGGGATGGTACGCAGTATTTT. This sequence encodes CASTVDRDGTQYF.

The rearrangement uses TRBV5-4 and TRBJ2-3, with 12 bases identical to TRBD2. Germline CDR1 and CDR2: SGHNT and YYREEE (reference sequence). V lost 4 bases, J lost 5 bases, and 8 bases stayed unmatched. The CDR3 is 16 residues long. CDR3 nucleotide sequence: TGTGCCAGCAGCCCGTGGACTAGCGGGGCTGTAGATACGCAGTATTTT. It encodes CASSPWTSGAVDTQYF.

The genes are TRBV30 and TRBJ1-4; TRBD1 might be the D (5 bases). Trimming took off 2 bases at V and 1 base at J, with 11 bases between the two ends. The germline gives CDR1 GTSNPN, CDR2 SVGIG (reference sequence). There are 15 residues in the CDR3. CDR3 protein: CAWSPGGLTNEKLFF. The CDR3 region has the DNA TGTGCCTGGAGTCCCGGGGGATTAACTAATGAAAAACTGTTTTTT.

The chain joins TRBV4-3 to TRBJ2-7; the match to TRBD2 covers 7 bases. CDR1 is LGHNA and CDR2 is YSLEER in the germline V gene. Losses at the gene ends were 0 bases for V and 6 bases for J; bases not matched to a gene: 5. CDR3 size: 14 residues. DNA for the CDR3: TGCGCCAGCAGCCAAGACTTGGGGGGGTCCGAGCAGTACTTC. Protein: CASSQDLGGSEQYF.

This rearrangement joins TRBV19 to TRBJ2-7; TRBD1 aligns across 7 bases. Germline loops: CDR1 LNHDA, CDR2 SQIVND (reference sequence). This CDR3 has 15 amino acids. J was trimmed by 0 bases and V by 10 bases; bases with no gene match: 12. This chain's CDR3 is CAIKLQGILSYEQYF. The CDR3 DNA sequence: TGTGCCATTAAATTACAGGGGATCCTCTCCTACGAGCAGTACTTC. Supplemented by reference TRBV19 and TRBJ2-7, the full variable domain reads DGGITQSPKYLFRKEGQNVTLSCEQNLNHDAMYWYRQDPGQGLRLIYYSQIVNDFQKGDIAEGYSVSREKKESFPLTVTSAQKNPTAFYLCAIKLQGILSYEQYFGPGTRLTVT.

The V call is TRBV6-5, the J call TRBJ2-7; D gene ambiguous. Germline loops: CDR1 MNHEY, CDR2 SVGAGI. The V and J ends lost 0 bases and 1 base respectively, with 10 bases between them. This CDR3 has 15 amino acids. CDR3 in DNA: TGTGCCAGCAGTTACTCTGCAGATCTTTCCTACGAGCAGTACTTC. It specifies CASSYSADLSYEQYF.

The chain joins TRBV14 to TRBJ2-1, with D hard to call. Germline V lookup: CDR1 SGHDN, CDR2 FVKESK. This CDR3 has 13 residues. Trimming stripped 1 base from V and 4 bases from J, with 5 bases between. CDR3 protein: CASSQGLYNEQFF. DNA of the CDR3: TGTGCCAGCAGCCAAGGACTTTACAATGAGCAGTTCTTC.